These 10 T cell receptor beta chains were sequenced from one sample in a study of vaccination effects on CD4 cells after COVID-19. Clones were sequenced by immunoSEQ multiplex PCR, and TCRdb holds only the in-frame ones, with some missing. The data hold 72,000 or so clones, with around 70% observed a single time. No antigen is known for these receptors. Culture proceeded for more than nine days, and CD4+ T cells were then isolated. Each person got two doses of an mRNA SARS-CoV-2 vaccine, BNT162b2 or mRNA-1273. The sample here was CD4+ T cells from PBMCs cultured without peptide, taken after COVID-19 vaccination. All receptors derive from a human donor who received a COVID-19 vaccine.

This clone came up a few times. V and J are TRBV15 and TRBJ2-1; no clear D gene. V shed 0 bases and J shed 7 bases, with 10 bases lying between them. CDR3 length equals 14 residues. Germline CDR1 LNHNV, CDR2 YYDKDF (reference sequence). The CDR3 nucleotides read TGTGCCACCAGCAGAGATCACAGTGGGAATGAGCAGTTCTTC. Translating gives CATSRDHSGNEQFF.

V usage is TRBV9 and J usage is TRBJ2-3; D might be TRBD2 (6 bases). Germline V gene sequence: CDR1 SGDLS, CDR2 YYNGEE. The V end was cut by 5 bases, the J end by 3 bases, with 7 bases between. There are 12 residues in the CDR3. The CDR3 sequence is CASSAGTDTQYF. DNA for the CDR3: TGTGCCAGCAGTGCGGGAACAGATACGCAGTATTTT.

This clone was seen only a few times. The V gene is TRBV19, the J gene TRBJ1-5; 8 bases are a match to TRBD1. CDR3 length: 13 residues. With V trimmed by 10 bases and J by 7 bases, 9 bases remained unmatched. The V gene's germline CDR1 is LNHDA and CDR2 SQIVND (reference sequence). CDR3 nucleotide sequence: TGTGCCACTTCCCAGGGGGCCGAGCAGCCCCAGCATTTT. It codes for CATSQGAEQPQHF.

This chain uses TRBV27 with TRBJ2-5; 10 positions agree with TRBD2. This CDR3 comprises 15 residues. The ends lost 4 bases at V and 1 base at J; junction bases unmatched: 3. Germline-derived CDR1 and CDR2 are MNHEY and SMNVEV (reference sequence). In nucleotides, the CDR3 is TGTGCCAGCAGTTCCTTAGCGGGGGGCCAAGAGACCCAGTACTTC. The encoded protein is CASSSLAGGQETQYF.

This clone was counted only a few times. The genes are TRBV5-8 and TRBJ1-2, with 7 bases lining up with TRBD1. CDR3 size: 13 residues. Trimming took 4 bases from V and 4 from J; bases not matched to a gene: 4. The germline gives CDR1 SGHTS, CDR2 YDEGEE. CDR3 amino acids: CASSVDRVYGYTF. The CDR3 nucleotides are TGTGCCAGCAGCGTCGACAGGGTCTATGGCTACACCTTC.

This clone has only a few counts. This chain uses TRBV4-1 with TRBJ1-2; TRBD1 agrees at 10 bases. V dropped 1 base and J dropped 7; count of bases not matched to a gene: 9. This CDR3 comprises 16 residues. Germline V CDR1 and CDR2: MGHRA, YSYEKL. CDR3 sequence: CASSQVETGGAGGYTF. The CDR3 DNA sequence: TGCGCCAGCAGCCAAGTGGAGACAGGGGGCGCCGGTGGCTACACCTTC.

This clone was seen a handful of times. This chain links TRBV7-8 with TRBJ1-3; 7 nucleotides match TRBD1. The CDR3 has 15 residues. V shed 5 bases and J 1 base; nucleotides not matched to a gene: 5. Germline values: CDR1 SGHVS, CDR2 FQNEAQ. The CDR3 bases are TGTGCCAGCAGCCCCCAGGGGGGGTCTGGAAACACCATATATTTT. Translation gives CASSPQGGSGNTIYF.

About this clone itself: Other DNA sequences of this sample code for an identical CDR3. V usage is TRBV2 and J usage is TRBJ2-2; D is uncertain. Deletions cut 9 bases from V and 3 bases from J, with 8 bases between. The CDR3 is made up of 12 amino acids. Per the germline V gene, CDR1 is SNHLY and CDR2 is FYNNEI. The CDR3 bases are TGTGCCAGTTCTTCGGACACCGGGGAGCTGTTTTTT. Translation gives CASSSDTGELFF.

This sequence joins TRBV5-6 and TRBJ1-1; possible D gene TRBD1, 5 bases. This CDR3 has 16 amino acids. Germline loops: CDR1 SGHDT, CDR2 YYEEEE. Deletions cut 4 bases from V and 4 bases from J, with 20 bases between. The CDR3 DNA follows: TGTGCCAGCAGCCCCCGGTTAGGGGTAATTCCCACTGAAGCTTTCTTT. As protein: CASSPRLGVIPTEAFF.

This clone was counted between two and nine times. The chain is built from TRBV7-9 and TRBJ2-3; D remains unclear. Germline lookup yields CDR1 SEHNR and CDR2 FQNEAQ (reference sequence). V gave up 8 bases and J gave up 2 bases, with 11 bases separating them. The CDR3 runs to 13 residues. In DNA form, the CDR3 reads TGTGCCAGCCAAGGACGGGTCACAGATACGCAGTATTTT. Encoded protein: CASQGRVTDTQYF. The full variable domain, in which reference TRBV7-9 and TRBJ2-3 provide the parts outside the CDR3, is DTGVSQNPRHKITKRGQNVTFRCDPISEHNRLYWYRQTLGQGPEFLTYFQNEAQLEKSRLLSDRFSAERPKGSFSTLEIQRTEQGDSAMYLCASQGRVTDTQYFGPGTRLTVL.